This T cell receptor (beta chain) appears in the sequencing data of a study of shared T cell receptors in the human thymus. This clone was detected a few times. Assay used: immunoSEQ multiplex PCR; TCRdb lists only in-frame clones, some missing. The sample yields about 380,000 clones, approximately 95% seen once. V lost 8 bases and J 0 bases, leaving 7 bases between the germline ends. Looked up from germline, CDR1 is SEHNR and CDR2 is FQNEAQ (reference sequence). The CDR3 has 12 residues. The sample comprised thymocytes. This receptor was taken from a human donor. The rearrangement uses TRBV7-9 and TRBJ1-1; D gene ambiguous. In nucleotides, the CDR3 is TGTGCCAGCCTCGACCTGAACACTGAAGCTTTCTTT. Translating it yields CASLDLNTEAFF.